The following is a T cell receptor beta chain sequence with its context. In germline, CDR1 is SGHTA, CDR2 FQGNSA. Trimming left V 3 bases short and J 4 bases short, with 9 bases between. The CDR3 consists of 13 residues. This entry is derived from a study of T cell changes during pregnancy in multiple sclerosis. Some clones are missing from TCRdb's copy, which holds only in-frame ones; the method was immunoSEQ multiplex PCR. The table shows more than 30,000 clones, with around 91% occurring only once. The TCR was taken from a female donor with multiple sclerosis, enrolled in a pregnancy study. The chain combines TRBV7-2 with TRBJ1-2; weak D call: TRBD1 (5 bases). The specimen was CD8+ T cells from peripheral blood mononuclear cells, collected in the second trimester of pregnancy. CDR3 coding DNA: TGTGCCAGCAGCTTGCGGGGGAGCTATGGCTACACCTTC. Translation: CASSLRGSYGYTF.